These 14 T cell receptor beta chains originate from one sample sequenced in a study of OX40 agonist ivuxolimab in advanced cancers. TCRdb keeps only in-frame clones here, not all; method: immunoSEQ multiplex PCR. The repertoire holds tens of thousands of clones, with more than 70% as singletons. The material sequenced was CD4+ or CD8+ T cells sorted from blood, taken in a trial of the OX40 agonist ivuxolimab. Receptors were obtained from an adult with an advanced solid tumor such as melanoma, head and neck, liver or kidney cancer.

The V gene is TRBV18, the J gene TRBJ2-7; D remains ambiguous. This CDR3 is 14 amino acids long. Trimming cost V 1 base and J 6 bases, with 13 bases left between them. Germline CDR1 reads KGHSH; CDR2 reads LQKENI. CDR3 in amino acids: CASSPLDRNTEQYF. The CDR3 region has the DNA TGTGCCAGCTCACCACTTGATAGGAATACCGAGCAGTACTTC.

This rearrangement joins TRBV7-9 to TRBJ2-3; 8 bases fit TRBD2. Germline V lookup: CDR1 SEHNR, CDR2 FQNEAQ (reference sequence). V gave up 6 bases and J gave up 1 base; unmatched junction bases: 6. The CDR3 runs 15 residues. This CDR3 reads CASSGAGAGTDTQYF. The CDR3 nucleotides are TGTGCCAGCAGTGGAGCGGGAGCGGGCACAGATACGCAGTATTTT.

This chain uses TRBV5-1 with TRBJ2-3, with D perhaps matching TRBD1 (6 bases). CDR3 length: 14 residues. Trimming shortened V by 3 bases and J by 1 base, and 9 bases separated the two germline ends. Per the germline V gene, CDR1 is SGHRS and CDR2 is YFSETQ. CDR3 sequence (DNA): TGCGCCAGCAGCTCACAGGGCGGCACAGATACGCAGTATTTT. Its protein product is CASSSQGGTDTQYF.

The V and J genes are TRBV5-1 and TRBJ2-1; 11 nucleotides match TRBD2. Germline CDR1 reads SGHRS; CDR2 reads YFSETQ. The junction had 2 bases not matched to a gene; V was cut back by 4 bases and J by 2 bases. The CDR3 runs 15 residues. The CDR3 region is CASSLTSGTYNEQFF. The CDR3 DNA reads TGCGCCAGCAGCCTGACTAGCGGGACCTACAATGAGCAGTTCTTC.

The chain recombines TRBV18 with TRBJ1-2, with D perhaps TRBD1 (6 bases). This CDR3 has 14 residues. The germline gives CDR1 KGHSH, CDR2 LQKENI. Between the trimmed V and J ends, which lost 2 bases and 7 bases, there was a span of 14 bases. Written as DNA, the CDR3 is TGTGCCAGCTCACCAGCAGGGGTGAGGGGTGGCTACACCTTC. Encoded protein: CASSPAGVRGGYTF.

This clone has only a few counts. The chain has TRBV7-2 and TRBJ2-1; possible D gene TRBD2, 5 bases. Trimming shortened V by 1 base and J by 2 bases, and 9 bases separated the two germline ends. CDR3 length: 15 residues. Germline loops: CDR1 SGHTA, CDR2 FQGNSA. The CDR3 DNA reads TGTGCCAGCAGCTTAGTTGTGGGAGCCTACAATGAGCAGTTCTTC. It is translated as CASSLVVGAYNEQFF. Variable domain in full (rest from reference TRBV7-2 and TRBJ2-1): GAGVSQSPSNKVTEKGKDVELRCDPISGHTALYWYRQSLGQGLEFLIYFQGNSAPDKSGLPSDRFSAERTGGSVSTLTIQRTQQEDSAVYLCASSLVVGAYNEQFFGPGTRLTVL.

This clone came up a few times. This chain uses TRBV7-2 with TRBJ1-2; D not resolved. In germline, CDR1 is SGHTA, CDR2 FQGNSA. The CDR3 is made up of 14 amino acids. Trimming left V 7 bases short and J 1 base short, with 13 bases between. CDR3 nucleotide sequence: TGTGCCAGCACCTATAGTCGGGTTAACTATGGCTACACCTTC. Its translation: CASTYSRVNYGYTF.

V and J are TRBV29-1 and TRBJ1-5; 8 bases align to TRBD1. The CDR3 is 13 amino acids. Looked up from germline, CDR1 is SQVTM and CDR2 is ANQGSEA. Unmatched junction bases numbered 2, after V lost 6 bases and J lost 1 base. Here the CDR3 reads CSVRTGSNQPQHF. The CDR3 coding sequence is TGCAGCGTAAGGACAGGGAGCAATCAGCCCCAGCATTTT.

This sequence joins TRBV5-8 and TRBJ2-1, with D perhaps TRBD2 (6 bases). Germline V gene data show CDR1 as SGHTS and CDR2 as YDEGEE. The V gene lost 0 bases and the J gene lost 8 bases, with 15 bases spanning the gap. This CDR3 has 15 amino acids. CDR3 nucleotides: TGTGCCAGCAGCTTGGAGGGACTCCCAGCGGATGAGCAGTTCTTC. This codes for CASSLEGLPADEQFF.

This chain links TRBV5-1 with TRBJ2-3, with D unresolved. Trimming shortened V by 5 bases and J by 10 bases, and 11 bases separated the two germline ends. Germline V gene data show CDR1 as SGHRS and CDR2 as YFSETQ. This CDR3 has 11 amino acids. The CDR3 here is CASSSGDPQYF. CDR3 DNA sequence: TGCGCCAGCAGTTCTGGGGATCCGCAGTATTTT.

The chain recombines TRBV6-5 with TRBJ1-4, with D maybe TRBD1 (6 bases). The CDR3 contains 14 residues. Trimming pared 6 bases from V and 4 bases from J, leaving 12 bases between. CDR1 and CDR2 (germline): MNHEY, SVGAGI. The CDR3 is CASSPRGSNEKLFF. The CDR3 DNA reads as TGTGCCAGCAGCCCCAGGGGAAGTAATGAAAAACTGTTTTTT.

This chain uses TRBV2 with TRBJ1-1; a weak D match, TRBD1 (5 bases). V lost 4 bases and J 4 bases, leaving 13 bases between the germline ends. The CDR3 has 14 amino acids. CDR1 and CDR2 (germline): SNHLY, FYNNEI. The CDR3 spells CASSGSGGGTEAFF. The CDR3 nucleotides are TGTGCCAGCAGTGGCAGCGGGGGAGGCACTGAAGCTTTCTTT.

V usage is TRBV5-1 and J usage is TRBJ2-1, with 8 bases identical to TRBD2. The V gene end was trimmed by 4 bases and the J gene end by 7 bases; junction bases not matched to a gene: 10. Per the germline V gene, CDR1 is SGHRS and CDR2 is YFSETQ. This CDR3 is 15 amino acids long. The CDR3 protein is CASSPPGGRRNEQFF. The CDR3 DNA is TGCGCCAGCAGCCCCCCCGGCGGGAGGAGGAATGAGCAGTTCTTC. Combining the CDR3 with reference TRBV5-1 and TRBJ2-1 gives the whole variable domain KAGVTQTPRYLIKTRGQQVTLSCSPISGHRSVSWYQQTPGQGLQFLFEYFSETQRNKGNFPGRFSGRQFSNSRSEMNVSTLELGDSALYLCASSPPGGRRNEQFFGPGTRLTVL.

The gene calls are TRBV5-4 and TRBJ2-2, with 10 bases fitting TRBD2. This CDR3 comprises 18 residues. After removal of 1 base from V and 2 bases from J, the junction contained 8 bases not matched to a gene. Germline CDR1 and CDR2: SGHNT and YYREEE (reference sequence). CDR3 loop: CASSLFKASGSNTGELFF. For the CDR3, the DNA is TGTGCCAGCAGCTTGTTTAAGGCTAGCGGGAGTAACACCGGGGAGCTGTTTTTT.